What follows are 4 T cell receptor beta chains derived from one specimen sequenced in a study of blood T cell repertoires in COVID-19. Generated by immunoSEQ multiplex PCR, the TCRdb table keeps only in-frame clones and is missing some. Among more than 300,000 clones listed, about 88% were seen once. The source material was peripheral blood. All receptors come from a woman in her seventies with COVID-19, enrolled during active disease.

This sequence joins TRBV19 and TRBJ1-1; TRBD1 aligns across 9 bases. CDR3 length: 16 amino acids. The ends lost 5 bases at V and 6 bases at J; junction bases unmatched: 13. Per the germline V gene, CDR1 is LNHDA and CDR2 is SQIVND (reference sequence). The CDR3 region is CASSPGNGQGHPEAFF. The CDR3 DNA follows: TGTGCCAGTAGTCCGGGGAATGGACAGGGGCATCCTGAAGCTTTCTTT.

The chain joins TRBV7-9 to TRBJ2-1, with 7 bases identical to TRBD2. The junction had 6 bases not matched to a gene; V was cut back by 8 bases and J by 8 bases. The germline V gene encodes CDR1 SEHNR and CDR2 FQNEAQ (reference sequence). The CDR3 totals 12 residues. The CDR3 DNA reads as TGTGCCAGCTGGGAGGGTGGCGATGAGCAGTTCTTC. It encodes CASWEGGDEQFF.

V and J are TRBV3-1 (or the pseudogene TRBV3-2) and TRBJ1-1, with 9 bases lining up with TRBD1. The CDR3 totals 15 residues. J lost 1 base, V lost 4 bases, and 4 bases had no gene match. In germline, CDR1 is LGHDT, CDR2 YNNKEL (reference sequence). The CDR3 sequence: CASSLGTGKNTEAFF. The DNA of the CDR3 is TGTGCCAGCAGCCTTGGGACAGGGAAGAACACTGAAGCTTTCTTT.

This chain links TRBV27 with TRBJ1-4; 9 bases map to TRBD1. Losses at the gene ends were 10 bases for V and 4 bases for J; bases not matched to a gene: 7. Looked up from germline, CDR1 is MNHEY and CDR2 is SMNVEV (reference sequence). This CDR3 is 14 amino acids long. As DNA, the CDR3 is TGTGCCACCGGACAGGGGCGGAATAATGAAAAACTGTTTTTT. It yields the protein CATGQGRNNEKLFF. The full variable domain, rest sourced from reference TRBV27 and TRBJ1-4, is EAQVTQNPRYLITVTGKKLTVTCSQNMNHEYMSWYRQDPGLGLRQIYYSMNVEVTDKGDVPEGYKVSRKEKRNFPLILESPSPNQTSLYFCATGQGRNNEKLFFGSGTQLSVL.